The rows below give T cell receptor beta chains drawn from one sample of a study of identical twins. TCRdb redid the calling of the 5' RACE reads with MiXCR, one entry per CDR3 protein. This sample yields approximately 630,000 distinct CDR3 sequences, of which roughly 6.6% are seen a single time; roughly 1.6% belongs to the top ten. Another study also made use of these data, one on yellow fever vaccine responses in identical twins.

The sequencing input was PBMCs. The receptors here all came from a woman aged 18-35 years in good health. CDR3s include the opening cysteine and the closing phenylalanine or tryptophan. The D gene is left open where the match is weak. Where a row states a size, it is once, few, many or the class of an expanded clone; other rows omit it.

V	J	length	size	D	CDR3	DNA
TRBV7-9	TRBJ1-3	15	many	NA	CASSLEPGTGNTIYF	TGTGCCAGCAGCTTGGAACCGGGTACTGGAAACACCATATATTTT
TRBV10-3	TRBJ2-1	14	many	NA	CAISELTTGNEQFF	TGTGCCATCAGTGAGTTGACTACGGGCAATGAGCAGTTCTTC
TRBV5-1	TRBJ1-4	14	NA	NA	CASSLSQGFEKLFF	TGCGCCAGCAGCTTGTCACAGGGTTTCGAAAAACTGTTTTTT
TRBV12-3/TRBV12-4	TRBJ2-1	14	many	NA	CASGSPSSYNEQFF	TGTGCCAGCGGGTCCCCTAGCTCCTACAATGAGCAGTTCTTC
TRBV7-2	TRBJ1-4	14	few	NA	CASSGGGLGEKLFF	TGTGCCAGCAGCGGGGGGGGGCTGGGTGAAAAACTGTTTTTT
TRBV7-8	TRBJ1-4	16	many	TRBD1	CASSLGGPGQGGKLFF	TGTGCCAGCAGCTTAGGGGGACCGGGACAGGGAGGGAAACTGTTTTTT
TRBV20-1	TRBJ1-1	13	few	NA	CSAPTKSNTEAFF	TGCAGTGCTCCAACCAAGTCGAACACTGAAGCTTTCTTT
TRBV12-3/TRBV12-4	TRBJ2-1	16	few	NA	CASRRTGTGTFNEQFF	TGTGCCAGCAGGCGTACCGGGACTGGAACCTTCAATGAGCAGTTCTTC
TRBV12-3/TRBV12-4	TRBJ1-3	15	NA	NA	CASSSGHRSGNTIYF	TGTGCCAGCAGTTCGGGACACCGCTCTGGAAACACCATCTATTTT
TRBV10-3	TRBJ2-1	16	few	NA	CAISESGESSYNEQFF	TGTGCCATCAGTGAGTCGGGTGAAAGCTCCTACAATGAGCAGTTCTTC
TRBV20-1	TRBJ2-3	13	NA	TRBD2	CSAFSLAGDTQYF	TGCAGTGCTTTTTCTCTAGCGGGAGATACGCAGTATTTT
TRBV20-1	TRBJ2-1	14	few	TRBD2	CSAGSSGNINEQFF	TGCAGTGCAGGCTCTAGCGGGAATATAAATGAGCAGTTCTTC
TRBV12-3/TRBV12-4	TRBJ2-3	16	few	TRBD2	CASSAWTSGITDTQYF	TGTGCCAGCAGTGCCTGGACTAGCGGGATCACAGATACGCAGTATTTT
TRBV11-2	TRBJ2-3	16	NA	TRBD2	CASRFTGLAGSDTQYF	TGTGCCAGCAGGTTCACTGGGCTAGCGGGGTCAGATACGCAGTATTTT
TRBV10-3	TRBJ2-2	13	many	NA	CAISKIDLGELFF	TGTGCCATCAGTAAAATCGATCTGGGGGAGCTGTTTTTT
TRBV29-1	TRBJ1-4	14	few	TRBD1	CSVEDPDRAPKLFF	TGCAGCGTTGAAGACCCAGACAGGGCGCCAAAACTGTTTTTT
TRBV24-1	TRBJ2-2	13	NA	NA	CATSDRPSGELFF	TGTGCCACCAGTGATCGTCCCTCCGGGGAGCTGTTTTTT
TRBV5-1	TRBJ2-1	12	few	TRBD1	CASSHRGDEQFF	TGCGCCAGCAGCCACAGGGGCGATGAGCAGTTCTTC
TRBV28	TRBJ2-1	14	NA	TRBD1	CASSFRQGSYEQFF	TGTGCCAGCAGTTTTAGACAGGGGAGCTATGAGCAGTTCTTC
TRBV5-1	TRBJ2-1	15	once	NA	CASTLAISSSYEQFF	TGCGCCAGCACACTAGCTATCAGCTCCTCCTATGAGCAGTTCTTC
TRBV12-3/TRBV12-4	TRBJ1-2	12	many	NA	CASSLALLAAVF	TGTGCCAGCAGTTTAGCGCTCTTAGCTGCAGTATTC
TRBV20-1	TRBJ2-1	14	NA	NA	CSAGGGSSYNEQFF	TGCAGTGCAGGGGGCGGGAGCTCCTACAATGAGCAGTTCTTC
TRBV14	TRBJ2-2	14	few	NA	CASSQGREAGELFF	TGTGCCAGCAGCCAGGGCAGGGAAGCCGGGGAGCTGTTTTTT
TRBV28	TRBJ2-4	15	NA	NA	CASSLLKGSQNIQYF	TGTGCCAGCAGTTTATTGAAAGGTAGCCAAAACATTCAGTACTTC
TRBV7-9	TRBJ2-3	12	few	NA	CASRAAGVTQYF	TGTGCCAGCAGGGCCGCAGGGGTTACGCAGTATTTT
TRBV5-6	TRBJ1-1	15	few	NA	CASSLEGKGNTEAFF	TGTGCCAGCAGCTTGGAGGGTAAGGGGAACACTGAAGCTTTCTTT
TRBV5-5	TRBJ2-1	14	many	NA	CASSLVLSNHEQFF	TGTGCCAGCAGCTTGGTACTCTCCAACCATGAGCAGTTCTTC
TRBV18	TRBJ1-1	13	few	NA	CASSPLGDTEAFF	TGTGCCAGCTCACCATTAGGGGACACTGAAGCTTTCTTT
TRBV18	TRBJ2-3	14	NA	NA	CASSPRSGRDTQYF	TGTGCCAGCTCTCCTCGGTCGGGCAGGGATACGCAGTATTTT
TRBV13	TRBJ2-2	21	NA	TRBD2	CASSLTPGLAGGPGNTGELFF	TGTGCCAGCAGCTTAACCCCAGGACTAGCGGGAGGGCCCGGGAACACCGGGGAGCTGTTTTTT
TRBV6-1	TRBJ2-1	15	few	NA	CASGASPALYNEQFF	TGTGCCAGCGGCGCGTCCCCGGCTCTCTACAATGAGCAGTTCTTC
TRBV7-2	TRBJ1-4	15	NA	NA	CASRLLRSTNEKLFF	TGTGCCAGCCGGCTTTTACGGTCAACTAATGAAAAACTGTTTTTT
TRBV4-1	TRBJ1-1	18	many	TRBD1	CASSQTRKGDRVNTEAFF	TGCGCCAGCAGCCAAACAAGAAAGGGGGACAGGGTGAACACTGAAGCTTTCTTT
TRBV7-2	TRBJ2-3	12	few	TRBD2	CASSSTSVEQYF	TGTGCCAGCAGCTCGACTAGCGTCGAGCAGTATTTT
TRBV12-3/TRBV12-4	TRBJ2-1	16	many	TRBD2	CASSLGGRATYNEQFF	TGTGCCAGCAGTTTAGGGGGGAGGGCCACGTACAATGAGCAGTTCTTC
TRBV2	TRBJ2-3	16	NA	NA	CASSDHRVSTRDTQYF	TGTGCCAGCAGTGATCACAGGGTTTCTACCCGGGATACGCAGTATTTT
TRBV12-3/TRBV12-4	TRBJ2-2	13	many	NA	CASTRGGAGELFF	TGTGCCAGCACCCGGGGAGGTGCCGGGGAGCTGTTTTTT
TRBV11-2	TRBJ2-3	15	many	NA	CASSLGGRVPDTQYF	TGTGCCAGCAGCCTAGGGGGGCGAGTTCCAGATACGCAGTATTTT
TRBV12-3/TRBV12-4	TRBJ1-6	16	NA	TRBD1	CASRGTGGSLNSPLHF	TGTGCCAGCAGAGGGACAGGGGGTTCTCTAAATTCACCCCTCCACTTT
TRBV11-2	TRBJ1-4	15	few	TRBD1	CASSSTGTENEKLFF	TGTGCCAGCAGCTCCACCGGGACAGAAAATGAAAAACTGTTTTTT
TRBV12-3/TRBV12-4	TRBJ2-5	13	NA	NA	CASSQLVVGTQYF	TGTGCCAGCAGCCAACTAGTGGTTGGGACCCAGTACTTC
TRBV2	TRBJ2-1	15	few	NA	CASSERVAVGNEQFF	TGTGCCAGCAGTGAAAGGGTAGCCGTCGGCAATGAGCAGTTCTTC
TRBV11-1	TRBJ2-2	18	few	TRBD2	CASSLAGLGDPNTGELFF	TGTGCCAGCAGCTTAGCGGGACTAGGCGATCCGAACACCGGGGAGCTGTTTTTT
TRBV10-3	TRBJ1-5	13	many	NA	CAISDQRNQPQHF	TGTGCCATCAGTGACCAACGTAATCAGCCCCAGCATTTT
TRBV5-1	TRBJ2-7	12	few	NA	CASSQDVYEQYF	TGCGCCAGCAGCCAGGACGTCTACGAGCAGTACTTC
TRBV7-9	TRBJ2-1	15	few	NA	CASSLSADPYNEQFF	TGTGCCAGCAGCTTATCCGCAGATCCCTACAATGAGCAGTTCTTC
TRBV14	TRBJ2-7	15	many	TRBD1	CASSHAGTDRYEQYF	TGTGCCAGCAGCCATGCCGGGACAGACCGCTACGAGCAGTACTTC
TRBV4-2	TRBJ2-2	16	NA	NA	CASSQDWRGPGGELFF	TGTGCCAGCAGCCAAGATTGGCGGGGGCCGGGCGGGGAGCTGTTTTTT
TRBV15	TRBJ1-1	13	many	TRBD1	CATSSGQASEAFF	TGTGCCACCAGCAGTGGACAGGCCAGCGAAGCTTTCTTT
TRBV6-1	TRBJ1-1	13	few	NA	CASSPDSYTEAFF	TGTGCCAGCAGCCCCGACTCGTACACTGAAGCTTTCTTT
TRBV3-1	TRBJ2-5	19	few	NA	CASSQYARERHLIQETQYF	TGTGCCAGCAGCCAATATGCCCGAGAGCGACACCTAATACAAGAGACCCAGTACTTC